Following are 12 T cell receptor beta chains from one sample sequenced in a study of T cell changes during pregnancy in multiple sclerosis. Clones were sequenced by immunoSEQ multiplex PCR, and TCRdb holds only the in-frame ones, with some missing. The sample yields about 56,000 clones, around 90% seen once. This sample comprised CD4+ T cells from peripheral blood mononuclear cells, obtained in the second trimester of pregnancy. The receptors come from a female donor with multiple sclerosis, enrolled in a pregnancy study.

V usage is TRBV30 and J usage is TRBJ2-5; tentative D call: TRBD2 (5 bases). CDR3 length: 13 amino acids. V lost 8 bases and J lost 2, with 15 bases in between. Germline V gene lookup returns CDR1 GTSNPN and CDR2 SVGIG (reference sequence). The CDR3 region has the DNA TGTGCCGGGTCCCCGGCGGGTCAAGAGACCCAGTACTTC. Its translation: CAGSPAGQETQYF.

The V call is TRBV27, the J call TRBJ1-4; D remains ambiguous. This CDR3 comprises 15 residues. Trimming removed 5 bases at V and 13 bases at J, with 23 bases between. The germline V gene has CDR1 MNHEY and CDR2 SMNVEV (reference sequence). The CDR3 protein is CASSRRDTETEGLFF. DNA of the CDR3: TGTGCCAGCAGTCGCCGAGACACGGAAACGGAGGGACTGTTTTTT.

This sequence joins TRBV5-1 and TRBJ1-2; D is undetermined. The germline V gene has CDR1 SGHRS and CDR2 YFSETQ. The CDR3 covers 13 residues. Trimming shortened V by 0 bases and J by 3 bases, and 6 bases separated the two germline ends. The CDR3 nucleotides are TGCGCCAGCAGCTTGGTTGTAGACTATGGCTACACCTTC. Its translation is CASSLVVDYGYTF.

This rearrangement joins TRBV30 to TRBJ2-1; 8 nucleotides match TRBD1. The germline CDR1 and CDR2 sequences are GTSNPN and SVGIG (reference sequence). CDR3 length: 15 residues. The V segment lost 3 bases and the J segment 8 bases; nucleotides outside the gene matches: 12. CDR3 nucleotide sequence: TGTGCCTGGAGCAAAGACAGGGGAAATACCTATGAGCAGTTCTTC. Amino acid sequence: CAWSKDRGNTYEQFF.

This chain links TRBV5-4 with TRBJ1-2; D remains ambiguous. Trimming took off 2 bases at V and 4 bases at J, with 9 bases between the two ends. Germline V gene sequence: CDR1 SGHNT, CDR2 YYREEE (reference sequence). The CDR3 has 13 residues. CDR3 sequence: CASSFEGSYGYTF. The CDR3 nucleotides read TGTGCCAGCAGCTTTGAGGGCAGCTATGGCTACACCTTC.

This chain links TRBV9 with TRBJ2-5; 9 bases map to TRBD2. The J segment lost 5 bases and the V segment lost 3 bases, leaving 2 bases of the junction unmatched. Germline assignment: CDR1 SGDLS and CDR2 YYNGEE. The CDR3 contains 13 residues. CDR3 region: CASSASGRETQYF. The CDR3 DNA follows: TGTGCCAGCAGCGCGAGCGGGAGGGAGACCCAGTACTTC.

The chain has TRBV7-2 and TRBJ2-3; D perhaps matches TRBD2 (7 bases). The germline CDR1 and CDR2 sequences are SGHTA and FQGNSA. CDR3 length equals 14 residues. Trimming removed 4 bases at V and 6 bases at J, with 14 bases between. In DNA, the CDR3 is TGTGCCAGCAGCTGGGGGGGGCGCGTGGATACGCAGTATTTT. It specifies CASSWGGRVDTQYF.

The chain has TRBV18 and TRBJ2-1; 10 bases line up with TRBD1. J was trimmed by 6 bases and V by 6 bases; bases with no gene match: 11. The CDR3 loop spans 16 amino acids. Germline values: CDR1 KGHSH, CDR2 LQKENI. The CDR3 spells CASSQTGGYSGNEQFF. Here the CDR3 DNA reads TGTGCCAGCTCTCAGACAGGGGGCTATTCGGGCAATGAGCAGTTCTTC.

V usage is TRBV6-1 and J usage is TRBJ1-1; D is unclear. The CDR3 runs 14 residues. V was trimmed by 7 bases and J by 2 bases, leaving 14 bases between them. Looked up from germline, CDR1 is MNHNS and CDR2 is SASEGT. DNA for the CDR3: TGTGCCAGCAATTCCCACACTACAAACACTGAAGCTTTCTTT. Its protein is CASNSHTTNTEAFF.

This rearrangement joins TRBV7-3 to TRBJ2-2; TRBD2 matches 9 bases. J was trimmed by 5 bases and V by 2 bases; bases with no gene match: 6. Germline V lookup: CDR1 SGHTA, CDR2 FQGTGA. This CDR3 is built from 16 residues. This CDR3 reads CASSLAGGPRTGELFF. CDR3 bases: TGTGCCAGCAGCTTAGCGGGGGGGCCTCGGACCGGGGAGCTGTTTTTT.

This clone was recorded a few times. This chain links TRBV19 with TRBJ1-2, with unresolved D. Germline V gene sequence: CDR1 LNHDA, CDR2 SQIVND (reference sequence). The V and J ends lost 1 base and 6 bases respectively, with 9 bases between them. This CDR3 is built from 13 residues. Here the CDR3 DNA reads TGTGCCAGTAGTATAGCCCGCGGAGATGGCTACACCTTC. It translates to CASSIARGDGYTF. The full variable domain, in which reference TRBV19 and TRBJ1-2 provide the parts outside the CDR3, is DGGITQSPKYLFRKEGQNVTLSCEQNLNHDAMYWYRQDPGQGLRLIYYSQIVNDFQKGDIAEGYSVSREKKESFPLTVTSAQKNPTAFYLCASSIARGDGYTFGSGTRLTVV.

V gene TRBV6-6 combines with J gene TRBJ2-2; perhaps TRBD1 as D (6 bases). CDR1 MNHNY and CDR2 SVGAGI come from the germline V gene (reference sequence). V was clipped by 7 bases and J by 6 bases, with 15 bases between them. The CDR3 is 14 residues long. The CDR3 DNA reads TGTGCCAGCACCGGACAGACCTTTGCCGGGGAGCTGTTTTTT. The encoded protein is CASTGQTFAGELFF.